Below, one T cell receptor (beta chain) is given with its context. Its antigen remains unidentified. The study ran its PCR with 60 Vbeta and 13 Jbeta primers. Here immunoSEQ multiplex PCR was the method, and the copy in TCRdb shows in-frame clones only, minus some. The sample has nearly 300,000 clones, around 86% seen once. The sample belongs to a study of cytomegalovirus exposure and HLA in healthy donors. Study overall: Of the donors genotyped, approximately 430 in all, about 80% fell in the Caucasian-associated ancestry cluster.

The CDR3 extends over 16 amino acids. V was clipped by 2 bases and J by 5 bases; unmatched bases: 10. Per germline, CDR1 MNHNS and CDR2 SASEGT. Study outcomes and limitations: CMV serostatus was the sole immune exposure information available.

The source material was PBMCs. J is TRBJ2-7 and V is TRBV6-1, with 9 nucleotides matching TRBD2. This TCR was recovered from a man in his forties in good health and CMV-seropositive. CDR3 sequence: CASSERNSGRPHEQYF. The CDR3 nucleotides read TGTGCCAGCAGTGAACGGAATAGCGGGAGACCCCACGAGCAGTACTTC.